This is a list of T cell receptor beta chains from one sample in a study of regulatory T cells in long-lasting Graves disease. TCRdb redid the calling of the multiplex PCR reads with MiXCR, one entry per CDR3 protein. The repertoire has fewer than 650,000 distinct CDR3 sequences, about 15% of them found once; the top ten carry approximately 20%. A further study also used this sample, focusing on T cells in Graves' hyperthyroidism and ophthalmopathy.

Sequencing used peripheral blood mononuclear cells (PBMCs), obtained at new diagnosis, from a patient treated with antithyroid drugs. The receptors shown here come from a woman in her 30s with Graves disease. CDR3s include the opening cysteine and the closing phenylalanine or tryptophan. The D gene is left open where the match is weak. Size is stated for part of the rows, as once, few or many counts, or as a class when the clone is expanded.

clone_size | j_call | cdr3_length | d_call | v_call | cdr3_aa | cdr3_nt
few | TRBJ2-3 | 14 | NA | TRBV30 | CASSLAPTTDTQYF | TGTGCCAGCAGCTTGGCTCCAACCACAGATACGCAGTATTTT
many | TRBJ2-7 | 15 | TRBD2 | TRBV7-2 | CASSVTSGSPYEQYF | TGTGCCAGCAGCGTTACTAGCGGGAGCCCCTACGAGCAGTACTTC
NA | TRBJ2-1 | 14 | TRBD1 | TRBV4-1 | CASSRGTVDNEQFF | TGCGCCAGCAGCCGAGGGACAGTGGACAATGAGCAGTTCTTC
many | TRBJ2-1 | 15 | TRBD2 | TRBV20-1 | CSAEDPGLAVNEQFF | TGCAGTGCAGAAGACCCGGGACTAGCTGTCAATGAGCAGTTCTTC
many | TRBJ2-1 | 16 | NA | TRBV11-2 | CASSPALEALGFEQFF | TGTGCCAGCAGCCCAGCCTTGGAGGCTTTGGGCTTTGAGCAGTTCTTC
NA | TRBJ2-3 | 17 | NA | TRBV7-3 | CASSPTLLEARTDTQYF | TGTGCCAGCAGCCCCACCCTCCTAGAGGCACGCACAGATACGCAGTATTTT
many | TRBJ1-6 | 15 | NA | TRBV28 | CASRLTRRGNSPLHF | TGTGCCAGCAGACTGACCCGGAGGGGTAATTCACCCCTCCACTTT
NA | TRBJ2-7 | 15 | NA | TRBV5-5 | CASKVADNIGYEQYF | TGTGCCAGCAAGGTGGCCGATAACATTGGCTACGAGCAGTACTTC
many | TRBJ1-1 | 14 | NA | TRBV24-1 | CATSGEKGNTEAFF | TGTGCCACCAGTGGAGAAAAAGGGAACACTGAAGCTTTCTTT
many | TRBJ2-7 | 13 | TRBD1 | TRBV10-3 | CAITGTGGYEQYF | TGTGCCATCACGGGGACAGGGGGCTACGAGCAGTACTTC
few | TRBJ2-3 | 15 | NA | TRBV20-1 | CSARVGLGSADTQYF | TGCAGTGCTAGAGTAGGGTTAGGGTCGGCAGATACGCAGTATTTT
few | TRBJ2-7 | 14 | NA | TRBV9 | CASSVAHNSGEQYF | TGTGCCAGCAGCGTAGCTCACAACTCCGGCGAGCAGTACTTC
NA | TRBJ1-6 | 15 | TRBD1 | TRBV7-9 | CASSRRGQGSSPLHF | TGTGCCAGCAGCCGTCGGGGACAGGGTTCGTCACCCCTCCACTTT
NA | TRBJ2-1 | 12 | NA | TRBV5-6 | CASSLGFVGQFF | TGTGCCAGCAGCTTGGGGTTTGTGGGGCAGTTCTTC
NA | TRBJ2-2 | 15 | TRBD2 | TRBV7-2 | CASSFGTSGTGELFF | TGTGCCAGCAGCTTCGGGACTAGTGGCACCGGGGAGCTGTTTTTT
few | TRBJ2-1 | 13 | NA | TRBV6-5 | CASSSPTQNEQFF | TGTGCCAGCAGTTCCCCCACTCAAAATGAGCAGTTCTTC
NA | TRBJ2-7 | 17 | TRBD1 | TRBV20-1 | CSARDSTGGEGSYEQYF | TGCAGTGCTAGAGATAGTACAGGGGGCGAAGGTTCGTACGAGCAGTACTTC
NA | TRBJ1-4 | 15 | NA | TRBV9 | CASSVGVQFNEKLFF | TGTGCCAGCAGCGTAGGAGTACAGTTTAATGAAAAACTGTTTTTT
NA | TRBJ1-1 | 14 | NA | TRBV15 | CATSSQRLNTEALF | TGTGCCACCAGCTCACAGCGTTTGAACACTGAAGCTCTCTTT